Following are 2 T cell receptor beta chains from one sample sequenced in a study of CD8 T cells in Susac syndrome. With random hexamers, reverse transcription was performed on about 0.5 to 1 ug of RNA. TCRdb redid the calling of the immunoSEQ multiplex PCR reads with MiXCR, one entry per CDR3 protein. This sample has some 100,000 distinct CDR3 sequences, with roughly 90% found just once. The specimen sequenced was CD8+ T cells from PBMCs. Source of these receptors: a human donor in good health.

This chain uses TRBV29-1 with TRBJ1-1; D is perhaps TRBD1 (6 bases). In germline, CDR1 is SQVTM, CDR2 ANQGSEA. V gave up 6 bases and J gave up 4 bases, with 15 bases separating them. CDR3 size: 13 residues. The CDR3 loop reads CSVGGAGPTEAFF. In DNA form, the CDR3 reads TGCAGCGTCGGGGGCGCGGGGCCCACTGAAGCTTTCTTT.

The rearrangement links TRBV4-1 to TRBJ2-7; D is unresolved. This CDR3 is built from 12 residues. V lost 1 base and J lost 5, with 6 bases in between. Per germline, CDR1 MGHRA and CDR2 YSYEKL. CDR3 in DNA: TGCGCCAGCAGCCAAGTGGATGACGAGCAGTACTTC. Translated: CASSQVDDEQYF.